The T cell receptor (beta chain) under discussion was sequenced for a study of shared clonotypes between healthy human individuals. TCRdb's table, derived via immunoSEQ multiplex PCR, lists solely in-frame clones and lacks some. The sample yields 780,000 or so clones, around 70% seen once. Study-level findings and limits: Rarefaction gave evidence that sorted-subset sequencing remained incomplete despite large depth. Some clonotypes were shared by all four sorted-subset donors, while others were not shared. The non-shared ones had lower generation probabilities than the shared ones. Around 4.9% of naive CD4 clonotypes were shared across several donors.

There are a few counts of this clone. The antigen remains unidentified. The sample was memory CD4+ T cells sorted from blood. This sample's subset: CD45RA-negative fraction. This receptor was identified in a woman aged 25-40 years in good health.

CDR3 amino acids: CAPIRYEQYF. Here the CDR3 DNA reads TGTGCCCCCATAAGGTACGAGCAGTACTTC. The V gene is TRBV6-4, the J gene TRBJ2-7; D is ambiguous. The CDR3 length is 10 residues. The germline V gene encodes CDR1 MRHNA and CDR2 SNTAGT. V was pared by 11 bases and J by 4 bases, with 9 bases between.